The rows below give T cell receptor beta chains drawn from one sample of a study of identical twins. TCRdb re-called the 5' RACE reads with MiXCR, one entry per CDR3 protein. This sample has a few hundred thousand distinct CDR3 sequences; roughly 18% occur once, and the top ten carry around 12%. Sequenced: naive T cells sorted from blood. The origin of the receptors is a man aged 50-59 years in good health. The CDR3 runs from the conserved cysteine through the conserved F or W. Each record gives: V gene, J gene, D gene, clone size, CDR3 protein, CDR3 DNA. D genes are given only for firm matches. Clone size is given for some rows only: seen once, a few or many times, or a class if the clone is expanded.

>TRBV10-2|TRBJ1-3|NA|NA
CASTTTGANTIYF
TGCGCCAGCACCACCACCGGGGCCAACACCATATATTTT
>TRBV4-3|TRBJ2-1|NA|few
CASSQDLNRLGYNEQFF
TGCGCCAGCAGCCAAGATCTGAACCGCCTGGGGTACAATGAGCAGTTCTTC
>TRBV20-1|TRBJ1-2|NA|few
CSAPPGAYGYTF
TGCAGTGCTCCCCCCGGGGCCTATGGCTACACCTTC
>TRBV10-2|TRBJ2-1|NA|NA
CASSEGGYEQFF
TGCGCCAGCAGTGAGGGAGGGTATGAGCAGTTCTTC
>TRBV27|TRBJ2-3|NA|few
CASSLYPWGPYTDTQYF
TGTGCCAGCAGTTTATATCCCTGGGGGCCATACACAGATACGCAGTATTTT
>TRBV10-3|TRBJ2-7|NA|few
CAISGQTYEQYF
TGTGCCATCAGTGGACAGACCTACGAGCAGTACTTC
>TRBV29-1|TRBJ2-5|NA|few
CSVDIDKETQYF
TGCAGCGTTGACATTGACAAAGAGACCCAGTACTTC
>TRBV20-1|TRBJ2-3|NA|many
CSARRLLAGTDTQYF
TGCAGTGCTAGGCGTCTCTTAGCCGGCACAGATACGCAGTATTTT
>TRBV4-2|TRBJ1-3|TRBD1|many
CASSQDGTGVGNTIYF
TGTGCCAGCAGCCAAGATGGGACAGGGGTTGGAAACACCATATATTTT
>TRBV3-1|TRBJ2-7|NA|NA
CASSQGGAWLPYEQYF
TGTGCCAGCAGCCAAGGCGGGGCCTGGCTACCTTACGAGCAGTACTTC
>TRBV6-1|TRBJ2-7|TRBD1|once
CATSHGTGSSYEQYF
TGTGCCACTAGTCACGGGACAGGGAGCTCCTACGAGCAGTACTTC
>TRBV7-8|TRBJ2-1|TRBD1|NA
CASSLRTGGTDEQFF
TGTGCCAGCAGCCTACGGACAGGGGGTACAGATGAGCAGTTCTTC
>TRBV18|TRBJ1-2|NA|NA
CASSGTRQANYGYTF
TGTGCCAGCTCCGGGACCCGACAAGCTAACTATGGCTACACCTTC
>TRBV10-3|TRBJ2-1|NA|NA
CAIRMGSSYNEQFF
TGTGCCATCCGGATGGGGAGCTCCTACAATGAGCAGTTCTTC
>TRBV12-3/TRBV12-4|TRBJ2-7|NA|NA
CASSFWTEDEQYF
TGTGCCAGCAGTTTTTGGACAGAGGACGAGCAGTACTTC
>TRBV7-2|TRBJ1-4|TRBD1|NA
CASSFTGVTNEKLFF
TGTGCCAGCAGCTTCACAGGGGTAACTAATGAAAAACTGTTTTTT
>TRBV24-1|TRBJ1-4|TRBD1|many
CATSDLGQGSIMYEKLFF
TGTGCCACCAGTGACTTGGGACAGGGAAGTATCATGTATGAAAAACTGTTTTTT
>TRBV15|TRBJ2-5|NA|many
CATSRASDPGPFFGTQYF
TGTGCCACCAGCAGAGCCAGTGATCCTGGGCCCTTCTTCGGGACCCAGTACTTC
>TRBV29-1|TRBJ1-6|NA|many
CSVQTGSNSPLHF
TGCAGCGTCCAGACAGGTTCAAATTCACCCCTCCACTTT
>TRBV7-2|TRBJ1-1|NA|few
CASSLVAGTNTEAFF
TGTGCCAGCAGCTTAGTCGCTGGGACGAACACTGAAGCTTTCTTT
>TRBV29-1|TRBJ1-4|TRBD1|NA
CSVLALEGASEKLFF
TGCAGCGTTTTAGCTCTGGAGGGGGCAAGTGAAAAACTGTTTTTT
>TRBV5-1|TRBJ2-7|TRBD1|many
CASSLLGQGSEQYF
TGCGCCAGCAGCTTGTTGGGACAGGGCTCCGAGCAGTACTTC
>TRBV20-1|TRBJ2-6|TRBD2|many
CSARGTSAGANVLTF
TGCAGTGCTAGGGGGACTAGCGCTGGGGCCAACGTCCTGACTTTC
>TRBV6-6|TRBJ1-2|TRBD1|NA
CASKTGQGGYTF
TGTGCCAGCAAGACGGGACAGGGAGGCTACACCTTC
>TRBV12-3/TRBV12-4|TRBJ2-3|NA|many
CASSLARFNTDTQYF
TGTGCCAGCAGTTTAGCGAGGTTCAACACAGATACGCAGTATTTT
>TRBV20-1|TRBJ2-1|NA|NA
CSARDLQGPYNEQFF
TGCAGTGCTAGAGATCTCCAGGGACCGTACAATGAGCAGTTCTTC
>TRBV5-4|TRBJ2-7|NA|few
CASSLRGGGPQNEQYF
TGTGCCAGCAGCCTAAGAGGGGGAGGGCCCCAGAACGAGCAGTACTTC
>TRBV7-9|TRBJ2-2|NA|few
CASSFSGVIGGELFF
TGTGCCAGCAGCTTCTCGGGGGTCATCGGCGGGGAGCTGTTTTTT
>TRBV11-1|TRBJ2-1|NA|NA
CASSLFRGKGYNEQFF
TGTGCCAGCAGCTTATTCCGGGGAAAAGGTTACAATGAGCAGTTCTTC
>TRBV4-1|TRBJ2-3|NA|many
CASSRTRGPLTDTQYF
TGCGCCAGCAGCCGAACTAGGGGACCCCTCACAGATACGCAGTATTTT
>TRBV5-1|TRBJ2-1|NA|many
CASSMGEAFYNEQFF
TGCGCCAGCAGTATGGGGGAGGCCTTCTACAATGAGCAGTTCTTC
>TRBV6-5|TRBJ1-2|TRBD1|many
CASSYSKGTGGGYGYTF
TGTGCCAGCAGTTACTCGAAGGGGACAGGGGGCGGTTATGGCTACACCTTC
>TRBV5-5|TRBJ2-1|TRBD2|few
CASSLALGTSGLDEQFF
TGTGCCAGCAGCTTGGCTTTGGGGACTAGCGGGTTGGATGAGCAGTTCTTC
>TRBV5-1|TRBJ2-5|NA|many
CASSLGGAARQETQYF
TGCGCCAGCAGCTTGGGAGGGGCAGCGCGACAAGAGACCCAGTACTTC
>TRBV12-3/TRBV12-4|TRBJ2-5|TRBD2|few
CASSFYGGGETQYF
TGTGCCAGCAGTTTCTACGGCGGGGGGGAGACCCAGTACTTC